These T cell receptor beta chains were read from a single sample in a study of cytomegalovirus exposure and HLA in healthy donors. Data came from immunoSEQ multiplex PCR; TCRdb stores just in-frame clones and leaves some out. This table has 210,000 or so clones, roughly 81% appearing once. Input material: PBMCs. These receptors were obtained from a woman in her 30s in good health and CMV-seropositive. Both conserved end residues are part of each CDR3. D genes are given only for firm matches. The size entry is marked missing in some rows and otherwise reads once, few, many or a size class.

length: 15; V: TRBV7-2; D: TRBD2; size: few; J: TRBJ2-1; CDR3: CASSPGTSSRNEQFF; DNA: TGTGCCAGCAGCCCAGGGACTAGCTCGCGGAATGAGCAGTTCTTC
length: 13; V: TRBV5-1; D: TRBD2; size: .; J: TRBJ2-4; CDR3: CASSFGGGNIQYF; DNA: TGCGCCAGCAGCTTTGGCGGGGGGAACATTCAGTACTTC
length: 14; V: TRBV2; D: .; size: .; J: TRBJ1-1; CDR3: CASSVGQANTEAFF; DNA: TGTGCCAGCAGTGTAGGTCAGGCGAACACTGAAGCTTTCTTT
length: 17; V: TRBV27; D: TRBD1; size: .; J: TRBJ2-5; CDR3: CASSLSLGGAGEETQYF; DNA: TGTGCCAGCAGTTTGTCCTTAGGGGGCGCGGGCGAAGAGACCCAGTACTTC
length: 11; V: TRBV2; D: .; size: .; J: TRBJ2-7; CDR3: CASRQGYEQYF; DNA: TGTGCCAGCAGACAGGGATACGAGCAGTACTTC
length: 16; V: TRBV18; D: TRBD2; size: few; J: TRBJ2-1; CDR3: CASSQRLAGGVNEQFF; DNA: TGTGCCAGCTCTCAACGACTAGCGGGAGGGGTCAATGAGCAGTTCTTC
length: 15; V: TRBV30; D: TRBD2; size: .; J: TRBJ2-1; CDR3: CAWSARLAPYNEQFF; DNA: TGTGCCTGGAGTGCCCGACTAGCCCCCTACAATGAGCAGTTCTTC
length: 15; V: TRBV25-1; D: .; size: .; J: TRBJ1-6; CDR3: CASSENTGLRSPLHF; DNA: TGTGCCAGCAGTGAAAATACGGGATTGCGCTCACCCCTCCACTTT
length: 14; V: TRBV27; D: .; size: .; J: TRBJ2-1; CDR3: CASISRVGGNEQFF; DNA: TGTGCCAGCATCTCGCGGGTAGGGGGCAATGAGCAGTTCTTC
length: 13; V: TRBV10-3; D: .; size: .; J: TRBJ2-2; CDR3: CATRGEAAGELFF; DNA: TGTGCCACCCGAGGGGAGGCCGCCGGGGAGCTGTTTTTT
length: 13; V: TRBV28; D: .; size: .; J: TRBJ2-1; CDR3: CASSLTANNEQFF; DNA: TGTGCCAGCAGTTTAACTGCTAACAATGAGCAGTTCTTC
length: 14; V: TRBV9; D: TRBD2; size: .; J: TRBJ2-1; CDR3: CASSISGRNNEQFF; DNA: TGTGCCAGCTCTATTAGCGGGAGAAACAATGAGCAGTTCTTC
length: 15; V: TRBV5-1; D: .; size: .; J: TRBJ2-3; CDR3: CASSLSDFNTDTQYF; DNA: TGCGCCAGCAGCTTGTCGGACTTCAACACAGATACGCAGTATTTT
length: 14; V: TRBV2; D: TRBD1; size: .; J: TRBJ1-1; CDR3: CASKGQPENTEAFF; DNA: TGTGCCAGCAAGGGACAGCCTGAGAACACTGAAGCTTTCTTT
length: 16; V: TRBV25-1; D: TRBD2; size: .; J: TRBJ2-5; CDR3: CASSDAGLAGQETQYF; DNA: TGTGCCAGCAGTGACGCGGGACTAGCCGGCCAAGAGACCCAGTACTTC
length: 17; V: TRBV2; D: .; size: .; J: TRBJ2-6; CDR3: CASSRPGGSSGANVLTF; DNA: TGTGCCAGCAGTCGGCCGGGGGGCAGTTCTGGGGCCAACGTCCTGACTTTC
length: 18; V: TRBV19; D: TRBD2; size: few; J: TRBJ2-3; CDR3: CASSRGVGTSGHTDTQYF; DNA: TGTGCCAGTAGTCGGGGGGTTGGGACTAGCGGACACACAGATACGCAGTATTTT
length: 17; V: TRBV2; D: TRBD2; size: .; J: TRBJ2-1; CDR3: CASRPGTSATMENEQFF; DNA: TGTGCCAGCAGGCCCGGGACTAGCGCCACTATGGAAAATGAGCAGTTCTTC
length: 18; V: TRBV4-2; D: TRBD2; size: once; J: TRBJ2-5; CDR3: CASSQGTSGGAHQETQYF; DNA: TGTGCCAGCAGCCAAGGGACTAGCGGGGGGGCGCACCAAGAGACCCAGTACTTC
length: 13; V: TRBV28; D: .; size: .; J: TRBJ2-7; CDR3: CAIDQGFSREQYF; DNA: TGTGCCATTGACCAGGGGTTCTCGAGGGAGCAGTACTTC
length: 13; V: TRBV7-3; D: .; size: .; J: TRBJ2-7; CDR3: CASSLKAGYEQYF; DNA: TGTGCCAGCAGCTTAAAGGCAGGCTACGAGCAGTACTTC
length: 17; V: TRBV28; D: TRBD2; size: .; J: TRBJ2-7; CDR3: CASSLGMTSGLVYEQYF; DNA: TGTGCCAGCAGTTTAGGGATGACTAGCGGCCTAGTCTACGAGCAGTACTTC
length: 15; V: TRBV16; D: TRBD1; size: .; J: TRBJ1-1; CDR3: CASSHLTGRNTEAFF; DNA: TGTGCCAGCAGCCATCTGACAGGGAGGAACACTGAAGCTTTCTTT
length: 14; V: TRBV10-3; D: TRBD2; size: .; J: TRBJ2-7; CDR3: CATLGGAGGYEQYF; DNA: TGTGCCACCCTAGGTGGAGCGGGGGGGTACGAGCAGTACTTC
length: 17; V: TRBV7-8; D: TRBD1; size: .; J: TRBJ1-3; CDR3: CASSRRARQGTGNTIYF; DNA: TGTGCCAGCAGCCGAAGAGCAAGACAGGGGACCGGAAACACCATATATTTT
length: 19; V: TRBV15; D: TRBD2; size: .; J: TRBJ2-6; CDR3: CATSRARLAVKDGANVLTF; DNA: TGTGCCACCAGCAGAGCTAGACTAGCGGTGAAGGATGGGGCCAACGTCCTGACTTTC
length: 13; V: TRBV18; D: .; size: .; J: TRBJ1-1; CDR3: CASSPLPFTEAFF; DNA: TGTGCCAGCTCACCCCTTCCTTTCACTGAAGCTTTCTTT
length: 15; V: TRBV6-6; D: .; size: .; J: TRBJ2-2; CDR3: CASSYQGNKGGELFF; DNA: TGTGCCAGCAGTTACCAGGGGAATAAGGGCGGGGAGCTGTTTTTT